These T cell receptor beta chains were read from a single sample in a study of identical twins. TCRdb reprocessed the 5' RACE reads via MiXCR and lists one record per CDR3 protein. The data show 240,000 or so distinct CDR3 sequences, approximately 7% seen once. These same records also appear under a second study, on yellow fever vaccine responses in identical twins.

Specimen: memory (CD45RO+) T cells sorted from blood. Receptor source: a woman aged 18-29 years in good health. The conserved cysteine and the conserved F or W are not part of the CDR3 here.

v_gene: TRBV12-3/TRBV12-4
CDR3aa: ASSLAMGQLNTEAF

v_gene: TRBV14
CDR3aa: ASSQGPQRGGYEQY

v_gene: TRBV15
CDR3aa: ATSEQGRLGTDTQY

v_gene: TRBV24-1
CDR3aa: ATSSRVNTEAF

v_gene: TRBV7-3
CDR3aa: ASSLDSSRPLLEQY

v_gene: TRBV7-2
CDR3aa: ASSLEVVRNYGYT

v_gene: TRBV7-9
CDR3aa: ASSRDSSNEQF

v_gene: TRBV5-6
CDR3aa: ASSSEAGPATDTQY

v_gene: TRBV19
CDR3aa: ASSIGPGSAGANVLT

v_gene: TRBV20-1
CDR3aa: SARYSFGNTEAF

v_gene: TRBV5-5
CDR3aa: ASSSTGAATGELF

v_gene: TRBV2
CDR3aa: ASSEGRVTSADTQY

v_gene: TRBV24-1
CDR3aa: AIRTGITGELF

v_gene: TRBV4-1
CDR3aa: ASGNAGAGRFNEQY

v_gene: TRBV5-1
CDR3aa: ASSSYGMNTEAF

v_gene: TRBV18
CDR3aa: ASSPLVPGGGSTDTQY

v_gene: TRBV12-3/TRBV12-4
CDR3aa: ASSTLRRQPQH

v_gene: TRBV28
CDR3aa: ASSFGTGAKYGYT

v_gene: TRBV5-1
CDR3aa: ASRRQGFEEKLF

v_gene: TRBV5-1
CDR3aa: ASSLLNRGGVMNTEAF

v_gene: TRBV7-7
CDR3aa: ASSLWGRDEQF

v_gene: TRBV6-5
CDR3aa: ASSLRQGPLV

v_gene: TRBV18
CDR3aa: ASSPGPTGTDTQY

v_gene: TRBV10-3
CDR3aa: AITTNTGGTLSGANVLT

v_gene: TRBV7-2
CDR3aa: ASSLSASNTGELF

v_gene: TRBV3-1
CDR3aa: ACTRGGRKVTYNEQF

v_gene: TRBV6-1
CDR3aa: ASSEGRTGLGT

v_gene: TRBV11-2
CDR3aa: ASSLVWYDEQF

v_gene: TRBV6-1
CDR3aa: ASNPGGGQGYGYT

v_gene: TRBV12-3/TRBV12-4
CDR3aa: ASSLAGLGYEQY

v_gene: TRBV4-2
CDR3aa: ASSQVVAGGPVDTQY

v_gene: TRBV12-3/TRBV12-4
CDR3aa: ASTLSGLAGRYEQY

v_gene: TRBV2
CDR3aa: ASSEVREAF

v_gene: TRBV7-8
CDR3aa: ASSENPRDSDTQY

v_gene: TRBV20-1
CDR3aa: SAQGLAGNGELF

v_gene: TRBV5-1
CDR3aa: ASSLKSGQGSNEQF

v_gene: TRBV5-1
CDR3aa: ASSTTSTGQETQY

v_gene: TRBV19
CDR3aa: ASSISTGGYT

v_gene: TRBV28
CDR3aa: ASSPGLAPRAETQY

v_gene: TRBV4-1
CDR3aa: ASSQDQGGVTGELF

v_gene: TRBV18
CDR3aa: ASSRKDRLDYGYT

v_gene: TRBV12-3/TRBV12-4
CDR3aa: ASSRQSLTYEQY

v_gene: TRBV6-5
CDR3aa: ASSYVSGVAWEQY

v_gene: TRBV2
CDR3aa: ASEMASGGRDTGELF

v_gene: TRBV18
CDR3aa: ASSLSGAQTYNEQF

v_gene: TRBV5-1
CDR3aa: ASSPSYGHPYEQY

v_gene: TRBV11-3
CDR3aa: ASSSGRIAKNIQY

v_gene: TRBV12-3/TRBV12-4
CDR3aa: ASSPESRARYNEQF

v_gene: TRBV5-1
CDR3aa: ASSPGLVDYNEQF

v_gene: TRBV5-1
CDR3aa: ASSFSAGFSQETQY

v_gene: TRBV28
CDR3aa: ASRTSGEFEQF

v_gene: TRBV20-1
CDR3aa: SASYRGSADTQY

v_gene: TRBV28
CDR3aa: ASSQGFPIEQY

v_gene: TRBV18
CDR3aa: ASSPRDGLNTEAF

v_gene: TRBV7-6
CDR3aa: ASSLLREGYNEQF

v_gene: TRBV7-2
CDR3aa: ASNLSTISSTDTQY

v_gene: TRBV5-1
CDR3aa: ASSLEGSGDPWGEQY

v_gene: TRBV14
CDR3aa: ASSQDRGALSTEAF

v_gene: TRBV5-1
CDR3aa: ASSFLSQGTGTNTGELF

v_gene: TRBV12-3/TRBV12-4
CDR3aa: ASSYGLTRDGYT